This is a list of T cell receptor beta chains from one sample in a study of T cell changes during pregnancy in multiple sclerosis. Here immunoSEQ multiplex PCR was the method, and the copy in TCRdb shows in-frame clones only, minus some. The data contain just over 35,000 clones, 89% of them seen just once; the ten biggest clones take up approximately 0.75%. Sample: CD4+ T cells from peripheral blood mononuclear cells, taken after pregnancy. Receptor source: a female donor in good health, enrolled as a control in a pregnancy study. CDR3s include the opening cysteine and the closing phenylalanine or tryptophan. A D gene is named only where the DNA matches it firmly. Clone size is shown for a subset of rows, as once, few, many or a class of expanded clone.

v_gene: TRBV19
d_gene: TRBD1
abundance: -
j_gene: TRBJ1-5
CDR3aa: CASSIRGQGLGQPQHF
CDR3nt: TGTGCCAGTAGTATAAGAGGACAGGGGTTGGGTCAGCCCCAGCATTTT

v_gene: TRBV2
d_gene: -
abundance: -
j_gene: TRBJ2-7
CDR3aa: CASSESGPYYEQYF
CDR3nt: TGTGCCAGCAGTGAAAGTGGGCCATACTACGAGCAGTACTTC

v_gene: TRBV9
d_gene: TRBD2
abundance: -
j_gene: TRBJ2-7
CDR3aa: CASSVGLAEVEQYF
CDR3nt: TGTGCCAGCAGCGTGGGACTAGCGGAAGTCGAGCAGTACTTC

v_gene: TRBV6-5
d_gene: TRBD1
abundance: -
j_gene: TRBJ1-1
CDR3aa: CASSSGQGYTEAFF
CDR3nt: TGTGCCAGCAGTTCAGGACAGGGGTACACTGAAGCTTTCTTT

v_gene: TRBV7-9
d_gene: TRBD2
abundance: -
j_gene: TRBJ2-7
CDR3aa: CASSPSGGASYEQYF
CDR3nt: TGTGCCAGCAGCCCTAGCGGGGGGGCTTCCTACGAGCAGTACTTC

v_gene: TRBV5-8
d_gene: -
abundance: few
j_gene: TRBJ2-7
CDR3aa: CASSVTGAGYGEQYF
CDR3nt: TGTGCCAGCAGCGTAACAGGGGCGGGATATGGCGAGCAGTACTTC

v_gene: TRBV5-1
d_gene: TRBD2
abundance: -
j_gene: TRBJ2-3
CDR3aa: CASSADLAGGPLGTQYF
CDR3nt: TGCGCCAGCAGCGCCGATCTAGCGGGGGGGCCCTTAGGTACGCAGTATTTT

v_gene: TRBV6-1
d_gene: -
abundance: -
j_gene: TRBJ2-6
CDR3aa: CASSDDSSGANVLTF
CDR3nt: TGTGCCAGCAGTGACGACAGCTCTGGGGCCAACGTCCTGACTTTC

v_gene: TRBV6-6
d_gene: TRBD1
abundance: -
j_gene: TRBJ1-5
CDR3aa: CASRNPGTGKYQPQHF
CDR3nt: TGTGCCAGCAGGAACCCCGGGACAGGGAAATATCAGCCCCAGCATTTT

v_gene: TRBV2
d_gene: -
abundance: -
j_gene: TRBJ1-6
CDR3aa: CASSEDQVEGSPLHF
CDR3nt: TGTGCCAGCAGTGAAGATCAGGTAGAGGGTTCACCCCTCCACTTT

v_gene: TRBV4-2
d_gene: TRBD2
abundance: -
j_gene: TRBJ2-7
CDR3aa: CASSQAGGPPYEQYF
CDR3nt: TGTGCCAGCAGCCAAGCGGGGGGGCCCCCCTACGAGCAGTACTTC

v_gene: TRBV4-3
d_gene: -
abundance: -
j_gene: TRBJ2-1
CDR3aa: CASSLGRVGNEQFF
CDR3nt: TGCGCCAGCAGTTTGGGCAGGGTAGGGAATGAGCAGTTCTTC

v_gene: TRBV25-1
d_gene: TRBD2
abundance: -
j_gene: TRBJ2-5
CDR3aa: CASSELGLGGQETQYF
CDR3nt: TGTGCCAGCAGTGAATTGGGACTAGGGGGGCAAGAGACCCAGTACTTC

v_gene: TRBV19
d_gene: -
abundance: -
j_gene: TRBJ1-5
CDR3aa: CASRQSSSTVPGQPQHF
CDR3nt: TGTGCCAGTAGGCAAAGCTCCTCCACTGTACCAGGTCAGCCCCAGCATTTT

v_gene: TRBV19
d_gene: -
abundance: -
j_gene: TRBJ2-2
CDR3aa: CASSILARNTGELFF
CDR3nt: TGTGCCAGTAGTATCCTAGCGAGAAACACCGGGGAGCTGTTTTTT

v_gene: TRBV5-1
d_gene: TRBD1
abundance: -
j_gene: TRBJ1-3
CDR3aa: CASSESTGVGGNTIYF
CDR3nt: TGCGCCAGCAGCGAATCAACAGGGGTTGGAGGAAACACCATATATTTT

v_gene: TRBV5-1
d_gene: -
abundance: once
j_gene: TRBJ1-1
CDR3aa: CASSPAGSSNTEAFF
CDR3nt: TGCGCCAGCAGCCCGGCCGGGTCATCGAACACTGAAGCTTTCTTT

v_gene: TRBV29-1
d_gene: -
abundance: -
j_gene: TRBJ2-1
CDR3aa: CSVEESTNEQFF
CDR3nt: TGCAGCGTTGAAGAATCTACGAATGAGCAGTTCTTC

v_gene: TRBV7-3
d_gene: -
abundance: -
j_gene: TRBJ1-1
CDR3aa: CASSTDYGTEAFF
CDR3nt: TGTGCCAGCAGCACAGATTACGGCACTGAAGCTTTCTTT

v_gene: TRBV11-2
d_gene: TRBD1
abundance: -
j_gene: TRBJ1-5
CDR3aa: CASSWDSTNQPQHF
CDR3nt: TGTGCCAGCAGCTGGGACAGCACTAATCAGCCCCAGCATTTT

v_gene: TRBV4-3
d_gene: TRBD2
abundance: -
j_gene: TRBJ2-1
CDR3aa: CASSQDIVVLAGADEQFF
CDR3nt: TGCGCCAGCAGCCAAGATATTGTAGTACTAGCGGGGGCGGATGAGCAGTTCTTC

v_gene: TRBV18
d_gene: TRBD2
abundance: -
j_gene: TRBJ2-1
CDR3aa: CASSPKAGAYNEQFF
CDR3nt: TGTGCCAGCTCACCTAAAGCGGGAGCTTACAATGAGCAGTTCTTC

v_gene: TRBV9
d_gene: -
abundance: -
j_gene: TRBJ1-2
CDR3aa: CASSAPRLQGPSYGYTF
CDR3nt: TGTGCCAGCAGCGCACCCCGCCTTCAGGGTCCCTCTTATGGCTACACCTTC

v_gene: TRBV14
d_gene: TRBD2
abundance: -
j_gene: TRBJ2-1
CDR3aa: CASSQVPFSGSYNEQFF
CDR3nt: TGTGCCAGCAGCCAAGTGCCCTTCAGCGGGAGCTACAATGAGCAGTTCTTC

v_gene: TRBV2
d_gene: TRBD1
abundance: -
j_gene: TRBJ1-1
CDR3aa: CASSESGQLNTEAFF
CDR3nt: TGTGCCAGCAGTGAATCGGGACAGCTTAACACTGAAGCTTTCTTT

v_gene: TRBV7-2
d_gene: -
abundance: -
j_gene: TRBJ2-7
CDR3aa: CASSRKGWDIHYEQYF
CDR3nt: TGTGCCAGCAGCCGGAAAGGCTGGGACATCCACTACGAGCAGTACTTC

v_gene: TRBV27
d_gene: TRBD2
abundance: -
j_gene: TRBJ2-1
CDR3aa: CASSRTSGEGPSYNEQFF
CDR3nt: TGTGCCAGCAGTCGGACTAGCGGGGAAGGACCCTCCTACAATGAGCAGTTCTTC

v_gene: TRBV9
d_gene: TRBD2
abundance: -
j_gene: TRBJ2-7
CDR3aa: CASSVERGGLNEQYF
CDR3nt: TGTGCCAGCAGCGTAGAGCGGGGGGGTCTCAACGAGCAGTACTTC

v_gene: TRBV6-1
d_gene: TRBD1
abundance: -
j_gene: TRBJ1-3
CDR3aa: CASSPTGAIGDTIYF
CDR3nt: TGTGCCAGCAGCCCTACAGGGGCGATCGGGGACACCATATATTTT

v_gene: TRBV7-3
d_gene: -
abundance: -
j_gene: TRBJ1-1
CDR3aa: CASSSGGANTEAFF
CDR3nt: TGTGCCAGCAGCTCTGGGGGGGCGAACACTGAAGCTTTCTTT

v_gene: TRBV11-3
d_gene: TRBD1
abundance: -
j_gene: TRBJ2-3
CDR3aa: CASSVGDRVGDTQYF
CDR3nt: TGTGCCAGCAGCGTCGGGGACAGGGTAGGAGATACGCAGTATTTT

v_gene: TRBV6-5
d_gene: -
abundance: -
j_gene: TRBJ1-1
CDR3aa: CASSYLTEAFF
CDR3nt: TGTGCCAGCAGTTATCTAACTGAAGCTTTCTTT

v_gene: TRBV27
d_gene: -
abundance: -
j_gene: TRBJ1-6
CDR3aa: CASGLGGSPLHF
CDR3nt: TGTGCCAGCGGTTTGGGCGGGTCACCCCTCCACTTT

v_gene: TRBV5-4
d_gene: TRBD1
abundance: once
j_gene: TRBJ2-7
CDR3aa: CASSSDRGDYEQYF
CDR3nt: TGTGCCAGCAGTTCTGACAGGGGGGACTACGAGCAGTACTTC

v_gene: TRBV7-8
d_gene: TRBD2
abundance: -
j_gene: TRBJ2-3
CDR3aa: CASSPRTSGGTDTQYF
CDR3nt: TGTGCCAGCAGCCCACGGACTAGCGGGGGCACAGATACGCAGTATTTT

v_gene: TRBV28
d_gene: TRBD1
abundance: -
j_gene: TRBJ1-1
CDR3aa: CASSSTGGGTEAFF
CDR3nt: TGTGCCAGCAGTTCAACAGGGGGGGGTACTGAAGCTTTCTTT

v_gene: TRBV6-1
d_gene: -
abundance: once
j_gene: TRBJ2-2
CDR3aa: CASSEGLPGELFF
CDR3nt: TGTGCCAGCAGTGAAGGACTCCCCGGGGAGCTGTTTTTT